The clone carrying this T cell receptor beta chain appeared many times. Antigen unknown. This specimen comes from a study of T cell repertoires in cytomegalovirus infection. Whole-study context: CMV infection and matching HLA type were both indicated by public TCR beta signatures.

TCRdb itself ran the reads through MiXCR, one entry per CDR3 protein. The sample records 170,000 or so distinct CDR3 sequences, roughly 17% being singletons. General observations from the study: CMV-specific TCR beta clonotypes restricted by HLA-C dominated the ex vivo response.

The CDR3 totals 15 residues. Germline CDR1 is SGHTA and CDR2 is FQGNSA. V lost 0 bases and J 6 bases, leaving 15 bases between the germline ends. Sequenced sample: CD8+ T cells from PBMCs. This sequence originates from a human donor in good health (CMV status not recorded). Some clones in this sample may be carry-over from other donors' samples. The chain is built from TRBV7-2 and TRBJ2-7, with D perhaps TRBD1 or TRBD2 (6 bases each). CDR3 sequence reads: CASSLAEGGRREQYF. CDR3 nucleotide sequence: TGTGCCAGCAGCTTAGCGGAGGGGGGCAGACGCGAGCAGTACTTC. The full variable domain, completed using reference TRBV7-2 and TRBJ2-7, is GAGVSQSPSNKVTEKGKDVELRCDPISGHTALYWYRQSLGQGLEFLIYFQGNSAPDKSGLPSDRFSAERTGGSVSTLTIQRTQQEDSAVYLCASSLAEGGRREQYFGPGTRLTVT.